One and the same sample provided the 17 T cell receptor beta chains below, sequenced in a study of cytomegalovirus exposure and HLA in healthy donors. PCR primers comprised 60 Vbeta and 13 Jbeta primers. Sequencing was performed with immunoSEQ multiplex PCR; in TCRdb, only in-frame clones are kept and a portion is missing. The data contain tens of thousands of clones, more than 75% of them singletons. The specimen sequenced was PBMCs. These receptors were collected from a man aged 25-40 years in good health and CMV-seropositive.

The chain links TRBV29-1 to TRBJ2-5, with TRBD1 identical over 10 bases. The trim removed 7 bases at V and 4 bases at J, leaving 3 bases unmatched. Germline CDR1 and CDR2: SQVTM and ANQGSEA. There are 12 residues in the CDR3. DNA for the CDR3: TGCAGCGCCGACAGGGGGCGAGAGACCCAGTACTTC. Amino acids: CSADRGRETQYF.

This rearrangement joins TRBV28 to TRBJ2-3; 14 bases map to TRBD2. This CDR3 contains 15 residues. Germline CDR1 reads MDHEN; CDR2 reads SYDVKM. V was clipped by 2 bases and J by 6 bases; unmatched bases: 1. CDR3 DNA: TGTGCCAGCAGTTTACGACTAGCGGGAGGGGATACGCAGTATTTT. It encodes CASSLRLAGGDTQYF.

This clone has just one count. The chain joins TRBV19 to TRBJ1-2, with D perhaps TRBD1 (5 bases). Between the trimmed V and J ends, which lost 4 bases and 0 bases, there was a span of 9 bases. The CDR3 is made up of 14 amino acids. In germline, CDR1 is LNHDA, CDR2 SQIVND (reference sequence). The CDR3 here is CASSRWGSNYGYTF. CDR3 bases: TGTGCCAGTAGTAGGTGGGGCTCTAACTATGGCTACACCTTC.

V usage is TRBV5-1 and J usage is TRBJ2-7; TRBD1 is a possible D gene (5 bases). Germline V lookup: CDR1 SGHRS, CDR2 YFSETQ. The CDR3 contains 12 residues. Trimming removed 5 bases at V and 6 bases at J, with 12 bases between. The CDR3 DNA sequence: TGCGCCAGCAGATTCTCCGACAGCGAGCAGTACTTC. Amino acid sequence: CASRFSDSEQYF.

The J gene is TRBJ2-3, the V gene TRBV13; possibly TRBD2 for D (6 bases). The germline V and J ends were trimmed by 2 bases and 4 bases, with 10 bases remaining between them. This CDR3 has 14 amino acids. In germline, CDR1 is PRHDT, CDR2 FYEKMQ (reference sequence). The CDR3 is CASSLQLAPDTQYF. CDR3 DNA sequence: TGTGCCAGCAGCTTACAACTAGCCCCAGATACGCAGTATTTT. Variable domain in full (rest from reference TRBV13 and TRBJ2-3): AAGVIQSPRHLIKEKRETATLKCYPIPRHDTVYWYQQGPGQDPQFLISFYEKMQSDKGSIPDRFSAQQFSDYHSELNMSSLELGDSALYFCASSLQLAPDTQYFGPGTRLTVL.

The CDR3 DNA is TGTGCCAGCAGCTTAGAGTTGCGGGTTATTGACGAGCAGTACTTC. It encodes CASSLELRVIDEQYF. V and J are TRBV7-9 and TRBJ2-7; a possible D gene is TRBD2 (5 bases). This CDR3 has 15 amino acids. The V and J ends lost 1 base and 5 bases respectively, with 15 bases between them. Germline V lookup: CDR1 SEHNR, CDR2 FQNEAQ (reference sequence).

The rearrangement joins TRBV19 to TRBJ1-5; TRBD1 might be the D (5 bases). Trimming shortened V by 7 bases and J by 7 bases, and 17 bases separated the two germline ends. Per the germline V gene, CDR1 is LNHDA and CDR2 is SQIVND (reference sequence). There are 14 residues in the CDR3. CDR3 sequence reads: CASTYRTGGQPQHF. Here the CDR3 DNA reads TGTGCCAGTACTTATAGAACAGGTGGGCAGCCCCAGCATTTT.

This clone has more than one count but fewer than ten. The rearrangement uses TRBV19 and TRBJ1-5; TRBD1 agrees at 9 bases. Trimming at V came to 7 bases and at J to 2 bases, leaving 3 bases not matched to a gene. Germline V gives CDR1 LNHDA, CDR2 SQIVND (reference sequence). The CDR3 sequence is 14 residues long. The CDR3 region is CASKDRGGNQPQHF. CDR3 nucleotide sequence: TGTGCCAGTAAGGACAGGGGTGGCAATCAGCCCCAGCATTTT.

The chain couples TRBV7-6 to TRBJ2-7, with 8 bases matching TRBD1. The germline V gene encodes CDR1 SGHVS and CDR2 FNYEAQ. The CDR3 totals 13 residues. The V gene end was trimmed by 5 bases and the J gene end by 5 bases; junction bases not matched to a gene: 5. The CDR3 nucleotides are TGTGCCAGCAGCGGCGGACAGGGAGACGAGCAGTACTTC. Protein: CASSGGQGDEQYF.

The chain carries TRBV6-1 and TRBJ1-5; D is ambiguous. Between the trimmed V and J ends, which lost 5 bases and 6 bases, there was a span of 5 bases. Germline CDR1 and CDR2: MNHNS and SASEGT. The CDR3 has 11 residues. Written as DNA, the CDR3 is TGTGCCAGCAGTCAGTTTCAGCCCCAGCATTTT. Its translation: CASSQFQPQHF.

For the CDR3, the DNA is TGCGCCAGCAGCTCCCGGACAGGGGGCGCTGTGACAGATACGCAGTATTTT. Protein sequence: CASSSRTGGAVTDTQYF. The chain couples TRBV5-1 to TRBJ2-3, with 11 nucleotides matching TRBD1. With 3 bases clipped from V and 3 bases from J, the junction kept 9 bases outside the gene matches. The CDR3 is 17 amino acids. Germline loops: CDR1 SGHRS, CDR2 YFSETQ.

The CDR3: CASSKHGGNTEAFF. The CDR3 DNA reads as TGTGCCAGCAGTAAACACGGCGGGAACACTGAAGCTTTCTTT. This chain uses TRBV6-5 with TRBJ1-1, with no clear D. The germline V and J ends were trimmed by 5 bases and 1 base, with 11 bases remaining between them. The CDR3 has 14 amino acids. CDR1 and CDR2 from the germline V gene are MNHEY and SVGAGI.

This chain connects TRBV28 to TRBJ2-1, with TRBD2 matching over 8 bases. After removal of 3 bases from V and 2 bases from J, the junction contained 3 bases not matched to a gene. Germline V gives CDR1 MDHEN, CDR2 SYDVKM. The CDR3 runs to 15 residues. The DNA of the CDR3 is TGTGCCAGCAGTTTCGGGACTAGGGCCTACAATGAGCAGTTCTTC. This gives the protein CASSFGTRAYNEQFF.

This clone was counted between two and nine times. The chain recombines TRBV6-5 with TRBJ2-1; D remains ambiguous. The ends were cut back, 0 bases at V and 13 bases at J, with 13 bases in the middle. CDR3 length equals 13 residues. Germline assignment: CDR1 MNHEY and CDR2 SVGAGI. CDR3 region: CASSYSPRSSQFF. CDR3 DNA: TGTGCCAGCAGTTACTCCCCTAGATCCAGCCAGTTCTTC.

CDR3 coding DNA: TGTGCCAGCAGTTTAGCGGGAGTACAACAAGAGACCCAGTACTTC. It codes for CASSLAGVQQETQYF. This rearrangement joins TRBV6-5 to TRBJ2-5, with TRBD2 matching over 9 bases. The CDR3 covers 15 residues. Germline values: CDR1 MNHEY, CDR2 SVGAGI. The J segment lost 2 bases and the V segment lost 4 bases, leaving 5 bases of the junction unmatched.

The V and J genes are TRBV6-6 and TRBJ2-3; 10 bases are a match to TRBD1. CDR1 and CDR2 (germline): MNHNY, SVGAGI (reference sequence). The CDR3 loop spans 16 amino acids. Germline trimming cut 2 bases from V and 2 bases from J; bases unmatched to any gene: 4. The CDR3 DNA reads as TGTGCCAGCAGTTACCCGGGACAGGGGACCACAGATACGCAGTATTTT. Its protein product is CASSYPGQGTTDTQYF.

The rearrangement uses TRBV4-1 and TRBJ1-3; no firm D call. The CDR3 contains 16 residues. CDR1 is MGHRA, CDR2 YSYEKL, per germline. Trimming stripped 0 bases from V and 3 bases from J, with 12 bases between. The CDR3 DNA sequence: TGCGCCAGCAGCCAAGATACGATCGGGAATGGAAACACCATATATTTT. The encoded protein is CASSQDTIGNGNTIYF.